The present entry profiles one T cell receptor beta chain with its context. Its target is not known. The same CDR3 arises from other DNA sequences in this sample as well. The sample comes from a study of beta chain features in type 1 diabetes. Study details: Examination spanned 90 million to 140 million sorted cells from all samples. General study points: Moderate but significant shortening of TCRB CDR3s was recorded in all four CD4+ subsets from Type 1 diabetes patients. Using cDNA template may skew counts toward highly expressing activated cells. Fewer junction insertions and more nucleotide deletions appeared in type 1 diabetes patients.

Every bit of the isolated RNA underwent reverse transcription, so sequencing read expressed TCRB transcripts. Samples of naive, central memory and regulatory T cells yielded a mean of about 3.5 million reads. TCRdb's table, derived via immunoSEQ multiplex PCR, lists solely in-frame clones and lacks some. The table has some 200,000 clones, 16% seen once. The CDR3 is 12 residues long. CDR1 and CDR2 (germline): KGHSH, LQKENI. V was shortened by 6 bases and J by 3 bases, with 9 bases between the two germline ends. The sequenced sample was naive CD4+ T cells from blood. J is TRBJ2-7 and V is TRBV18; D is unresolved. This TCR was sampled from a man aged 30-40 years with type 1 diabetes. CDR3 bases: TGTGCCAGCTCCCCGGACCGCTACGAGCAGTACTTC. Translation gives CASSPDRYEQYF.